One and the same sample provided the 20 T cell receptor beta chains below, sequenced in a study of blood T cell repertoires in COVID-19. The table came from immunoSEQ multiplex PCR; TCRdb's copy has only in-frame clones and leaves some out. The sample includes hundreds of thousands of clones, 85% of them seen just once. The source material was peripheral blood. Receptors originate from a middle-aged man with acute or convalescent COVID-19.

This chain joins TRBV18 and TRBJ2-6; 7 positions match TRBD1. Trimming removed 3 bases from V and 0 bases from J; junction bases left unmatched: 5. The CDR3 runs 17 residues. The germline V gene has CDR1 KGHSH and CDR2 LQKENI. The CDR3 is CASSPWGQNSGANVLTF. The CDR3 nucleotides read TGTGCCAGCTCACCCTGGGGACAGAACTCTGGGGCCAACGTCCTGACTTTC.

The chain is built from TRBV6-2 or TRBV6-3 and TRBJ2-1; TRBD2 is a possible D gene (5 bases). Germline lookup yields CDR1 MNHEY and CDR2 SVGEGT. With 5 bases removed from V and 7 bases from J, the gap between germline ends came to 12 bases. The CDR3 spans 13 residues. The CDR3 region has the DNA TGTGCCAGCAGTAGACTATACAGTAATGAGCAGTTCTTC. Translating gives CASSRLYSNEQFF.

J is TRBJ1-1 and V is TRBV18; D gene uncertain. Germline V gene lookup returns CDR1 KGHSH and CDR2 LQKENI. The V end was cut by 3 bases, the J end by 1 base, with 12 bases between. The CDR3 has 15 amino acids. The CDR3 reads CASSPKRQTNTEAFF. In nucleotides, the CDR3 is TGTGCCAGCTCACCTAAGAGGCAGACGAACACTGAAGCTTTCTTT.

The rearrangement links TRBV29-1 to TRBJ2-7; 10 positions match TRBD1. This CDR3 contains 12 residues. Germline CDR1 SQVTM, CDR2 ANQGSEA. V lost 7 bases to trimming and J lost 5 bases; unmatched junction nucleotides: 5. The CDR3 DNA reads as TGCAGCGCCGGGACAGGGGAAAACGAGCAGTACTTC. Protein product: CSAGTGENEQYF.

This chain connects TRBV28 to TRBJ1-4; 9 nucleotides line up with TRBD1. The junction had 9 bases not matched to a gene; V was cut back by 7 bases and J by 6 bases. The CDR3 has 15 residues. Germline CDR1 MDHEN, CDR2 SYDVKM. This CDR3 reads CASTSPGQGHEKLFF. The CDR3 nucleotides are TGTGCCAGCACCTCACCGGGACAGGGCCATGAAAAACTGTTTTTT.

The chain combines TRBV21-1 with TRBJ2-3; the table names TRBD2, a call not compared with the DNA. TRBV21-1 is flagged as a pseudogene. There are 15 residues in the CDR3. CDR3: CASSKASSGTDTQYF. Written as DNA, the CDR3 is TGTGCCAGCAGCAAAGCGTCGAGCGGCACAGATACGCAGTATTTT.

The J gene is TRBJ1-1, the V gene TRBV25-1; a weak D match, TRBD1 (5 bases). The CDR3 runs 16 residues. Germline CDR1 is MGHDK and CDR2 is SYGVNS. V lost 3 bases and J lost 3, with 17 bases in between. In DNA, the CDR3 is TGTGCCAGCAGTGACCGGGGGTCTGGGTGGGACACTGAAGCTTTCTTT. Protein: CASSDRGSGWDTEAFF.

CDR3 amino acids: CASSQGFGQGYQPQHF. DNA for the CDR3: TGTGCCAGCAGCCAAGGTTTCGGACAGGGATATCAGCCCCAGCATTTT. The rearrangement uses TRBV3-1 (or the pseudogene TRBV3-2) and TRBJ1-5; TRBD1 matches at 8 bases. The CDR3 contains 16 residues. CDR1 is LGHDT and CDR2 is YNNKEL in the germline V gene (reference sequence). Losses at the gene ends were 1 base for V and 5 bases for J; bases not matched to a gene: 7.

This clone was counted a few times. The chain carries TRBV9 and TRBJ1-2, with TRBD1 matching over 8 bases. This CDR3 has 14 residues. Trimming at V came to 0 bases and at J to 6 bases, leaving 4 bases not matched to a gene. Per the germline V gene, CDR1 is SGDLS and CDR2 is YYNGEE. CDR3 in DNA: TGTGCCAGCAGCGTAGACCAGGGGGCGCATGGCTACACCTTC. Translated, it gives CASSVDQGAHGYTF.

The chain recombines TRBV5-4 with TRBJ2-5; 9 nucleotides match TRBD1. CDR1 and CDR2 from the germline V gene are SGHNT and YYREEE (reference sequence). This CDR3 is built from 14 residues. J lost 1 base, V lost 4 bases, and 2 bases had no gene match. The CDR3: CASSPDRGQETQYF. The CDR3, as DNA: TGTGCCAGCAGCCCGGACAGGGGCCAAGAGACCCAGTACTTC.

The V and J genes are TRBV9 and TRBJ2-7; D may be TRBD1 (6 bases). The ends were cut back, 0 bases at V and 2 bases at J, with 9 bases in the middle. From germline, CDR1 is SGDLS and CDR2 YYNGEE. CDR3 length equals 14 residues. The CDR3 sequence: CASSVAPGAYEQYF. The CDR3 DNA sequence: TGTGCCAGCAGCGTAGCTCCAGGGGCCTACGAGCAGTACTTC. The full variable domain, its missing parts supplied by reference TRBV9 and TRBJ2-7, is DSGVTQTPKHLITATGQRVTLRCSPRSGDLSVYWYQQSLDQGLQFLIQYYNGEERAKGNILERFSAQQFPDLHSELNLSSLELGDSALYFCASSVAPGAYEQYFGPGTRLTVT.

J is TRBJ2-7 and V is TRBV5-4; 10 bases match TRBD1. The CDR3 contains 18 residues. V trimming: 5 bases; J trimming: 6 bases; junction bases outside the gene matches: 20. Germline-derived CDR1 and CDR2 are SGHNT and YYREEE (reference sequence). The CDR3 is CASSKGQGTIHGLSEQYF. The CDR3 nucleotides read TGTGCCAGCAGTAAGGGACAGGGGACGATTCATGGGTTATCCGAGCAGTACTTC.

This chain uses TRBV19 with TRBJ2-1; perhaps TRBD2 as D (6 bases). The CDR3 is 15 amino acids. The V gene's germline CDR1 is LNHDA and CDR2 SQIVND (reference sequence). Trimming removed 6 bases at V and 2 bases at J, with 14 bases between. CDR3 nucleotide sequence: TGTGCCAGTAGCGAGGAGGGGAGAGCCTACAATGAGCAGTTCTTC. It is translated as CASSEEGRAYNEQFF.

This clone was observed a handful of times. This CDR3 reads CASSSRREVSDTEAFF. The CDR3 DNA follows: TGTGCCAGCAGTTCGAGGAGGGAGGTTTCGGACACTGAAGCTTTCTTT. V gene TRBV2 combines with J gene TRBJ1-1; D remains ambiguous. The CDR3 length is 16 residues. V lost 5 bases and J 3 bases, leaving 19 bases between the germline ends. The V gene's germline CDR1 is SNHLY and CDR2 FYNNEI.

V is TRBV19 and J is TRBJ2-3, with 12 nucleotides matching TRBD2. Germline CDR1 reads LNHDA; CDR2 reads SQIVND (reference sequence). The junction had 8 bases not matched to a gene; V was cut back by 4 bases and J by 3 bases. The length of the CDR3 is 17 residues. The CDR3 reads CASSRTSGGTFTDTQYF. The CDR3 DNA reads TGTGCCAGTAGTAGAACTAGCGGGGGGACCTTTACAGATACGCAGTATTTT. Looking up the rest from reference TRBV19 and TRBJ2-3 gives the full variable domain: DGGITQSPKYLFRKEGQNVTLSCEQNLNHDAMYWYRQDPGQGLRLIYYSQIVNDFQKGDIAEGYSVSREKKESFPLTVTSAQKNPTAFYLCASSRTSGGTFTDTQYFGPGTRLTVL.

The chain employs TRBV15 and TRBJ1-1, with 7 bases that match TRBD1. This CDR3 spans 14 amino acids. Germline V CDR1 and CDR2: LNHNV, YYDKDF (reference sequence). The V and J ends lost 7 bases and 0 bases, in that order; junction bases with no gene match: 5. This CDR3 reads CATNPTGLNTEAFF. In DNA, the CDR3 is TGTGCCACCAACCCGACAGGGCTGAACACTGAAGCTTTCTTT.

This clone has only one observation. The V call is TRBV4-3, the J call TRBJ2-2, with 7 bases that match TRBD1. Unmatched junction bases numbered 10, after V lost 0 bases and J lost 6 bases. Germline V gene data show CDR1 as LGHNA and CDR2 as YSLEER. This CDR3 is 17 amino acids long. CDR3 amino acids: CASSQDRQGVKSGELFF. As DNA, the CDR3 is TGCGCCAGCAGCCAAGACCGACAGGGAGTTAAGTCCGGGGAGCTGTTTTTT.

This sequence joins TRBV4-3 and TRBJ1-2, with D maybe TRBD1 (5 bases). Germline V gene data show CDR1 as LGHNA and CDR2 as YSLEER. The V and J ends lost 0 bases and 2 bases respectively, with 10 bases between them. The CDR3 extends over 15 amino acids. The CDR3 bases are TGCGCCAGCAGCCAAGAGCAGACAGCGAACTATGGCTACACCTTC. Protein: CASSQEQTANYGYTF.

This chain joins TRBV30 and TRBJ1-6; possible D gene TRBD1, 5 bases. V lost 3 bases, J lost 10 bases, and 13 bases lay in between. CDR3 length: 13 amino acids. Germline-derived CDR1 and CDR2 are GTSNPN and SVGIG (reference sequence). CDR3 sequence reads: CAWRGREGSPLHF. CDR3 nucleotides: TGTGCCTGGAGGGGGAGGGAGGGGTCACCCCTCCACTTT.

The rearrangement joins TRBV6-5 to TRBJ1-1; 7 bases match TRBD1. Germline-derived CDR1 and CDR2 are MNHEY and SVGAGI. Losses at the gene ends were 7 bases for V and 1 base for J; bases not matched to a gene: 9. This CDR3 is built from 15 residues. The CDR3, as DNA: TGTGCCAGCAAGCGACAGGGAGCGGCGAACACTGAAGCTTTCTTT. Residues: CASKRQGAANTEAFF.